This T cell receptor beta chain was recorded in a study of blood T cell repertoires in COVID-19 (dated by TCRdb to the early 2020s). Study-wide context: Samples covering the acute and convalescent phases of COVID-19 were provided by collaborators in the United States, Italy and Spain. The repertoires were made available in a free public database intended to serve as a resource for research on the immune response to SARS-CoV-2. Samples were obtained from the ongoing ImmuneRACE study (first 160 participants) and from some 1,200 subjects provided by 6 global collaborators. The material from the prospective study consisted of cDNA or gDNA derived from T cells, B-cell-depleted T cells, or PBMCs. Subjects who had been exposed to COVID-19, were actively infected with it, or had recovered from it provided the deeply sampled blood TCRbeta repertoires that made up the dataset. Where available, HLA class I and class II types were obtained from metadata supplied by the sample provider rather than from assay-based typing. Sample metadata almost always included a de-identified subject ID, COVID-19 status, age in years and sex. Study-level results and caveats: The quantity of clinical and demographic metadata differed by source and by participant and was supplied without curation.

CDR1 SGDLS and CDR2 YYNGEE were looked up in the germline V gene. V is trimmed back by 4 bases and J by 2 bases, and the junction contains 7 bases that no gene match accounts for. The CDR3 starts with the cysteine, ends with the phenylalanine, and has 17 residues. The sequence is cut down to CDR3 DNA, 51 bases in frame from base 1. Each collaborating institution followed its own protocols to collect whole blood in K2EDTA tubes. For TCRbeta analysis, collaborators shipped samples as frozen whole blood, isolated PBMCs, or DNA extracted from either of those sample types. About this clone: There is no known antigen for this receptor. Base qualities were left out, and no much larger clone turns up one base away.

The immunoSEQ Assay, a bias-controlled multiplex PCR, was used to amplify TCRbeta CDR3 regions from genomic DNA. The source study handled its data this way. Nucleated cell counts per sample were estimated from amplification of reference gene primers within the assay. Sequence reads were collapsed and filtered to measure the absolute abundance of every unique TCRbeta CDR3 rearrangement. For each sample, productive Simpson clonality was calculated as the square root of Simpson's diversity index across productive rearrangements. The clones in this table, taken by TCRdb from immuneACCESS, are in-frame only. Not every clone is retained; where verified, under half of the shortfall comes from an unresolved V gene, and the cause of the rest is unknown. V and J calls and clone size are as listed in that table; D and trimming were resolved from the DNA. Here the sample has just over 20,000 clones; around 83% occur a single time. Roughly 11% of the sample is in the top ten clones.

The chain couples TRBV9 to TRBJ2-3, with 13 bases matching TRBD2. Sequencing was performed on peripheral blood. This clonotype was sampled from a human donor in a cohort sampled during active COVID-19. The DNA reads as follows: TGTGCCAGCAGCCCTGGGACTAGCGGGAAAGTCACAGATACGCAGTATTTT. This encodes CASSPGTSGKVTDTQYF.